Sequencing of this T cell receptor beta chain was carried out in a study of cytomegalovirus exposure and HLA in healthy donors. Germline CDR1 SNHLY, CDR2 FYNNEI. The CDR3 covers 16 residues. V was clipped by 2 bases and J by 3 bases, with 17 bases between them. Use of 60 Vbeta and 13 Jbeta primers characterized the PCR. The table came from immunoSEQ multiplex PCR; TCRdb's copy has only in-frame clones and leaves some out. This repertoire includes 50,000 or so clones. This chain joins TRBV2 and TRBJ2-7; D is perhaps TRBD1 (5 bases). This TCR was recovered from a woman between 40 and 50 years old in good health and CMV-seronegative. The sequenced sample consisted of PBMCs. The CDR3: CASSETPPGSHYEQYF. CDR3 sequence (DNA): TGTGCCAGCAGTGAAACCCCCCCAGGGTCCCACTACGAGCAGTACTTC. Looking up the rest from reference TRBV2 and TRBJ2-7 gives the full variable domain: EPEVTQTPSHQVTQMGQEVILRCVPISNHLYFYWYRQILGQKVEFLVSFYNNEISEKSEIFDDQFSVERPDGSNFTLKIRSTKLEDSAMYFCASSETPPGSHYEQYFGPGTRLTVT.